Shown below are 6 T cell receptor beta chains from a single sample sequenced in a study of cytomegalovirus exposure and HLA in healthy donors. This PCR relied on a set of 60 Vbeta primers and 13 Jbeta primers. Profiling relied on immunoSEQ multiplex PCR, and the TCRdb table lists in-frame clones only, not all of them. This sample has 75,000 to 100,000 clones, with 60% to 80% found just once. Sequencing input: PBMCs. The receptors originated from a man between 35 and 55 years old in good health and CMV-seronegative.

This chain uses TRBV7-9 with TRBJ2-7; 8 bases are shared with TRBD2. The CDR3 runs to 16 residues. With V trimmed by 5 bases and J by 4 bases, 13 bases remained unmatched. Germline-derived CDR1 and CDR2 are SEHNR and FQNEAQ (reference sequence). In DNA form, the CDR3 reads TGTGCCAGCAGCCCCGGGGGGGGCTTTCTGCGATACGAGCAGTACTTC. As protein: CASSPGGGFLRYEQYF. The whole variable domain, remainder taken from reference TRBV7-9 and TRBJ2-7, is DTGVSQNPRHKITKRGQNVTFRCDPISEHNRLYWYRQTLGQGPEFLTYFQNEAQLEKSRLLSDRFSAERPKGSFSTLEIQRTEQGDSAMYLCASSPGGGFLRYEQYFGPGTRLTVT.

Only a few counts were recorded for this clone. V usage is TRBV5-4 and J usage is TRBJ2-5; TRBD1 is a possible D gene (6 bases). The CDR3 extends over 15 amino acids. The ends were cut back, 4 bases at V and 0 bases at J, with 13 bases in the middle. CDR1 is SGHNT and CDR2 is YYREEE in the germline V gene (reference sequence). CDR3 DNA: TGTGCCAGCAGCGCGGACAGTAACTACCAAGAGACCCAGTACTTC. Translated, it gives CASSADSNYQETQYF.

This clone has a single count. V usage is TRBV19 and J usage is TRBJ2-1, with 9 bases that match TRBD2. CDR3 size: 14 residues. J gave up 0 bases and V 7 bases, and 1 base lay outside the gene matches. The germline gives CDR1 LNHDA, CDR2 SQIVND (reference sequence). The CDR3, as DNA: TGTGCCAGTATTAGCGGGGGCTCCTACAATGAGCAGTTCTTC. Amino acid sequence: CASISGGSYNEQFF.

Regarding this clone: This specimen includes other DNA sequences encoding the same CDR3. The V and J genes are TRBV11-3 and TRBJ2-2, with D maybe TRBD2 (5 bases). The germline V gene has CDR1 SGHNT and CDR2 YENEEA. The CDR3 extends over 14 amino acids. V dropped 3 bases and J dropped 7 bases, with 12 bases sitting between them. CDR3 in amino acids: CASSFLREGGELFF. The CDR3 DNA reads TGTGCCAGCAGCTTTCTGAGGGAAGGCGGGGAGCTGTTTTTT. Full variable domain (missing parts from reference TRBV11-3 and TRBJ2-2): EAGVVQSPRYKIIEKKQPVAFWCNPISGHNTLYWYLQNLGQGPELLIRYENEEAVDDSQLPKDRFSAERLKGVDSTLKIQPAELGDSAVYLCASSFLREGGELFFGEGSRLTVL.

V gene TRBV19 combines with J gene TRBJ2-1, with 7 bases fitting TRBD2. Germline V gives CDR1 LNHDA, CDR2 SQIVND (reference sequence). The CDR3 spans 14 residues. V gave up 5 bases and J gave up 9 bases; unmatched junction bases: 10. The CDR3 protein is CASSVTVGGIEQFF. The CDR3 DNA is TGTGCCAGTAGTGTAACGGTCGGGGGGATTGAGCAGTTCTTC.

Here the CDR3 DNA reads TGTGCCAGCAGTTTGGGACTAGCGGGGCTCTACGAGCAGTACTTC. Translating gives CASSLGLAGLYEQYF. The rearrangement links TRBV27 to TRBJ2-7; 13 nucleotides line up with TRBD2. This CDR3 is 15 amino acids long. J gave up 3 bases and V 3 bases, and 2 bases lay outside the gene matches. CDR1 and CDR2 (germline): MNHEY, SMNVEV (reference sequence).